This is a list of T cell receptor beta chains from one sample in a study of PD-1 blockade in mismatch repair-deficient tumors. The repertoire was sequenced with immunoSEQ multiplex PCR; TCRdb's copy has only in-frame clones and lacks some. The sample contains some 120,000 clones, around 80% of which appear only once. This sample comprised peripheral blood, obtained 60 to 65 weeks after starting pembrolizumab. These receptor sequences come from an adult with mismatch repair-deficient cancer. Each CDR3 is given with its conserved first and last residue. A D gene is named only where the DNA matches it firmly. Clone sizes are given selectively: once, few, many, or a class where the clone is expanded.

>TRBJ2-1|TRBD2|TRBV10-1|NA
CASSESSGPLYNEQFF
TGCGCCAGCAGTGAGAGTAGCGGGCCCCTCTACAATGAGCAGTTCTTC
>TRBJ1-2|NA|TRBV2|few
CASYPGDRNYGYTF
TGTGCCAGCTACCCGGGAGACCGCAACTATGGCTACACCTTC
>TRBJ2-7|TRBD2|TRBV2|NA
CASTAGGSFNEQYF
TGTGCCAGCACCGCTGGCGGGAGTTTTAACGAGCAGTACTTC
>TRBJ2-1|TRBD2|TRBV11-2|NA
CASSLSGDSYNEQFF
TGTGCCAGCAGCCTTAGCGGGGACTCCTACAATGAGCAGTTCTTC
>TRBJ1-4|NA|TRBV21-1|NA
CASPRTGFGEKLFF
TGTGCCAGCCCCCGGACAGGGTTTGGTGAAAAACTGTTTTTT
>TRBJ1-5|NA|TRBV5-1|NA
CASSPGEGGNQPQHF
TGCGCCAGCAGCCCAGGGGAGGGGGGCAATCAGCCCCAGCATTTT
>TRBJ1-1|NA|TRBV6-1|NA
CASSRGQNTEAFF
TGTGCCAGCAGTAGGGGACAGAACACTGAAGCTTTCTTT
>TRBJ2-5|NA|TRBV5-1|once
CASSLGVGSEETQYF
TGCGCCAGCAGCTTGGGGGTCGGGAGTGAAGAGACCCAGTACTTC
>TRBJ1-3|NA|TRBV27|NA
CASSPNTGNTIYF
TGTGCCAGCAGTCCCAACACAGGAAACACCATATATTTT
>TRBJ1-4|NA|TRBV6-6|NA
CASSYSWGLNEKLFF
TGTGCCAGCAGTTACTCATGGGGGCTTAATGAAAAACTGTTTTTT
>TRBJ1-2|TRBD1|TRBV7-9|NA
CASSPPQGSYGYTF
TGTGCCAGCAGCCCACCACAGGGGTCCTATGGCTACACCTTC
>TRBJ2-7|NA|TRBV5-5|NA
CASSLGGSSYEQYF
TGTGCCAGCAGTCTTGGGGGAAGCTCCTACGAGCAGTACTTC
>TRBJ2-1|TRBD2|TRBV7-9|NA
CASSPLGEGRDEQFF
TGTGCCAGCAGCCCTCTGGGGGAGGGCCGCGATGAGCAGTTCTTC
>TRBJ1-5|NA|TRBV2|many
CASSEGGEVQPQHF
TGTGCCAGCAGTGAAGGGGGGGAGGTTCAGCCCCAGCATTTT
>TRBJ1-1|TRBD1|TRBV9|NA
CASSVGRDRAHTEAFF
TGTGCCAGCAGCGTAGGTAGGGACAGGGCTCACACTGAAGCTTTCTTT
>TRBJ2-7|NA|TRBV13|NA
CASSSAWTSGNEQYF
TGTGCCAGCAGCTCCGCCTGGACATCGGGGAACGAGCAGTACTTC
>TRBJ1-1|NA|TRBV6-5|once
CASSYSSLNTEAFF
TGTGCCAGCAGTTACTCGTCCCTGAACACTGAAGCTTTCTTT
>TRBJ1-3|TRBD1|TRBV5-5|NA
CASSTGTGQFGNTIYF
TGTGCCAGCAGCACCGGGACAGGGCAGTTCGGAAACACCATATATTTT
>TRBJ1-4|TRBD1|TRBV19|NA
CASSIPTGVYEKLFF
TGTGCCAGTAGTATTCCGACAGGGGTATATGAAAAACTGTTTTTT
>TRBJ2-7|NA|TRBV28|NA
CASSPRDEQYF
TGTGCCAGCAGTCCCAGGGACGAGCAGTACTTC
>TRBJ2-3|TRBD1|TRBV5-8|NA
CASNRDRGADTQYF
TGTGCCAGTAACAGGGACAGGGGCGCAGATACGCAGTATTTT
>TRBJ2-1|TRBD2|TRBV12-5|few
CASQSERGHNEQFF
TGTGCTAGTCAAAGCGAGCGGGGTCACAATGAGCAGTTCTTC
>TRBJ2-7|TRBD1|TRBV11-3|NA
CASRNRDRGTHEQYF
TGTGCCAGCAGGAACCGGGACAGGGGTACCCACGAGCAGTACTTC
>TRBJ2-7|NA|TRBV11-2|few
CASSFVGSSEQYF
TGTGCCAGCAGCTTCGTCGGGTCCTCCGAGCAGTACTTC
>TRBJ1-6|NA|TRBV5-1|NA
CASSLLQDSSSPLHF
TGCGCCAGCAGCTTGTTACAGGATTCTTCCTCACCCCTCCACTTT
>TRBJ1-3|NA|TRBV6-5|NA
CASRDGSSGNTIYF
TGTGCCAGCAGAGACGGTTCCTCTGGAAACACCATATATTTT
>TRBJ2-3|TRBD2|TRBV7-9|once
CASNFGLAGVEVDTQYF
TGTGCCAGCAACTTTGGACTAGCGGGAGTAGAAGTAGATACGCAGTATTTT
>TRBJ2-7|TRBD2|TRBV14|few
CASSQGGEGEDPF
TGTGCCAGCAGCCAAGGGGGGGAGGGCGAGGATCCCTTC
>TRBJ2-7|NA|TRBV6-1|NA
CASSESFDEQYF
TGTGCCAGCAGTGAATCCTTTGACGAGCAGTACTTC
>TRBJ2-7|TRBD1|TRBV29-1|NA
CSVGQGTYEQYF
TGCAGCGTTGGACAGGGAACCTACGAGCAGTACTTC
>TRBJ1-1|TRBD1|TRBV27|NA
CASSLTGGTAFF
TGTGCCAGCAGTTTGACAGGGGGCACGGCTTTCTTT
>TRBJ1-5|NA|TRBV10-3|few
CAISESGGQPQHF
TGTGCCATCAGTGAGTCGGGTGGTCAGCCCCAGCATTTT
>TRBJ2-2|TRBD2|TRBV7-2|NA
CASNPLAGITGELFF
TGTGCCAGCAACCCCCTAGCGGGAATCACCGGGGAGCTGTTTTTT
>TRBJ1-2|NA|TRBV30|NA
CAWSTGNGYTF
TGTGCCTGGAGTACAGGGAATGGCTACACCTTC
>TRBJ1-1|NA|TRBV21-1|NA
CASTGHLKNTEAFF
TGTGCCAGCACGGGACACCTAAAGAACACTGAAGCTTTCTTT
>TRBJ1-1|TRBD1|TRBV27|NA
CASSLTGTGAVEAFF
TGTGCCAGCAGTTTAACCGGGACAGGGGCGGTTGAGGCTTTCTTT
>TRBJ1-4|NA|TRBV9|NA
CASSVGRATLASEKLFF
TGTGCCAGCAGCGTAGGACGCGCCACCTTAGCAAGTGAAAAACTGTTTTTT
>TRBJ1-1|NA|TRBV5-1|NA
CASSLDRANTEAFF
TGCGCCAGCAGCTTGGACAGGGCAAACACTGAAGCTTTCTTT
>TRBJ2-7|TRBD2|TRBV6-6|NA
CASSPRELANEQYF
TGTGCCAGCAGTCCCAGGGAACTAGCGAACGAGCAGTACTTC